One and the same sample provided the 14 T cell receptor beta chains below, sequenced in a study of CD8+ T cells in alopecia areata (dated by TCRdb to the late 2010s). The sample's time point label, decoded: baseline before oral tofacitinib. The library came from the immunoSEQ multiplex PCR assay. RNA was extracted from all samples and reverse transcribed into cDNA, which served as template for TCR sequencing. This is the immuneACCESS table as TCRdb keeps it, with only in-frame sequences that have V and J called. A part of the clones is gone; compared with another copy, unresolved V genes explain less than half, and the rest is unexplained. Within this sample are about 200,000 clones, with about 53% of them counted one time only. The ten largest clones add up to less than 0.6% of the sample. The input for sequencing was CD4+ T cells sorted from blood, taken at week 0. The receptors stem from a human donor with alopecia areata.

V and J are TRBV28 and TRBJ1-2; the D gene is possibly TRBD1 (5 bases). V was pared by 7 bases and J by 8 bases, with 20 bases between. Germline V gene lookup returns CDR1 MDHEN and CDR2 SYDVKM. This CDR3 has 14 amino acids. CDR3 residues: CASTSSGITGGYTF. The CDR3, as DNA: TGTGCCAGCACCTCGTCAGGGATAACGGGCGGCTACACCTTC.

This chain links TRBV30 with TRBJ1-1; 8 bases are shared with TRBD1. CDR1 GTSNPN and CDR2 SVGIG come from the germline V gene (reference sequence). The CDR3 contains 15 residues. The trim removed 1 base at V and 1 base at J, leaving 5 bases unmatched. The CDR3 DNA is TGTGCCTGGAGTGCCACCGGGACAGGGAACACTGAAGCTTTCTTT. Translating it yields CAWSATGTGNTEAFF.

J is TRBJ2-7 and V is TRBV6-5; TRBD1 aligns across 8 bases. The CDR3 length is 13 residues. CDR1 MNHEY and CDR2 SVGAGI come from the germline V gene. V shed 6 bases and J 5 bases; nucleotides not matched to a gene: 6. This CDR3 reads CASRIGQGNEQYF. The CDR3 bases are TGTGCCAGCAGGATCGGACAGGGCAACGAGCAGTACTTC.

The gene calls are TRBV5-6 and TRBJ2-1, with TRBD2 matching 10 bases. Germline lookup yields CDR1 SGHDT and CDR2 YYEEEE. Losses at the gene ends were 4 bases for V and 4 bases for J; bases not matched to a gene: 11. This CDR3 region has 17 residues. In DNA, the CDR3 is TGTGCCAGCAGCCCCCTTACTAGCGGGGCCCAATACAATGAGCAGTTCTTC. It encodes CASSPLTSGAQYNEQFF.

This clone was counted only a few times. J is TRBJ2-1 and V is TRBV30; TRBD2 matches 10 bases. Germline loops: CDR1 GTSNPN, CDR2 SVGIG (reference sequence). CDR3 length equals 16 residues. Trimming took 0 bases from V and 8 from J; bases not matched to a gene: 10. CDR3 residues: CAWSVWTSGKRDEQFF. For the CDR3, the DNA is TGTGCCTGGAGTGTATGGACTAGCGGTAAAAGGGATGAGCAGTTCTTC.

The chain is built from TRBV15 and TRBJ2-1; 10 nucleotides align to TRBD2. This CDR3 is 16 amino acids long. V lost 0 bases, J lost 4 bases, and 3 bases stayed unmatched. Per the germline V gene, CDR1 is LNHNV and CDR2 is YYDKDF (reference sequence). For the CDR3, the DNA is TGTGCCACCAGCAGAGATCCAGCGGGAGGGTACAATGAGCAGTTCTTC. Amino acids: CATSRDPAGGYNEQFF.

The chain combines TRBV28 with TRBJ2-7; 9 bases are a match to TRBD1. J gave up 2 bases and V 5 bases, and 7 bases lay outside the gene matches. Germline V gives CDR1 MDHEN, CDR2 SYDVKM. The CDR3 is 15 residues long. The CDR3 region has the DNA TGTGCCAGCAGTCCCGGGACAGGGATCCCCTACGAGCAGTACTTC. Translation gives CASSPGTGIPYEQYF.

A few counts support this clone. The chain combines TRBV4-1 with TRBJ2-7; possibly TRBD1 for D (5 bases). Germline CDR1 reads MGHRA; CDR2 reads YSYEKL. Trimming stripped 3 bases from V and 4 bases from J, with 13 bases between. CDR3 size: 14 residues. DNA for the CDR3: TGCGCCAGCAGCCATTGGGGCAGCCCGTACGAGCAGTACTTC. It encodes CASSHWGSPYEQYF.

This chain joins TRBV2 and TRBJ1-2; no definite D call. Germline values: CDR1 SNHLY, CDR2 FYNNEI. The CDR3 runs to 14 residues. Trimming cost V 1 base and J 1 base, with 7 bases left between them. This CDR3 reads CASSEGSGNYGYTF. CDR3 sequence (DNA): TGTGCCAGCAGTGAAGGTTCCGGTAACTATGGCTACACCTTC.

The rearrangement links TRBV30 to TRBJ2-3, with 12 bases that match TRBD2. Germline lookup yields CDR1 GTSNPN and CDR2 SVGIG (reference sequence). Trimming at V came to 5 bases and at J to 5 bases, leaving 2 bases not matched to a gene. The CDR3 is 13 residues long. DNA of the CDR3: TGTGCCTGGGGACTAGCGGGGCTAGATACGCAGTATTTT. As protein: CAWGLAGLDTQYF.

The chain is built from TRBV15 and TRBJ1-3; 7 bases fit TRBD1. This CDR3 region has 16 residues. After removal of 2 bases from V and 2 bases from J, the junction contained 6 bases not matched to a gene. Germline assignment: CDR1 LNHNV and CDR2 YYDKDF (reference sequence). CDR3 in DNA: TGTGCCACCAGCAGATACAGGGGAATTACTGGAAACACCATATATTTT. Translated: CATSRYRGITGNTIYF.

This chain uses TRBV18 with TRBJ1-2, with D unresolved. Germline CDR1 and CDR2: KGHSH and LQKENI. Between the trimmed V and J ends, which lost 5 bases and 8 bases, there was a span of 15 bases. CDR3 length: 13 residues. CDR3 amino acids: CASSSDRSSGYTF. The DNA of the CDR3 is TGTGCCAGCTCATCTGACCGGAGCTCGGGCTACACCTTC.

The J gene is TRBJ1-1, the V gene TRBV29-1, with D perhaps TRBD1 (5 bases). Germline values: CDR1 SQVTM, CDR2 ANQGSEA. This CDR3 comprises 13 residues. V lost 2 bases and J lost 0, with 7 bases in between. Here the CDR3 DNA reads TGCAGCGTTGAATACAGGCTGAACACTGAAGCTTTCTTT. Translating it yields CSVEYRLNTEAFF.

The gene calls are TRBV30 and TRBJ2-2; 8 positions agree with TRBD2. Losses at the gene ends were 3 bases for V and 4 bases for J; bases not matched to a gene: 4. CDR1 and CDR2 (germline): GTSNPN, SVGIG (reference sequence). This CDR3 has 14 residues. The CDR3 DNA sequence: TGTGCCTGGAGCGGACTAGCTTTCACCGGGGAGCTGTTTTTT. Translating it yields CAWSGLAFTGELFF.